This T cell receptor beta chain derives from a study of shared clonotypes between healthy human individuals. Overall study findings and caveats: Even with large depth, rarefaction showed that sorted-subset sequencing was incomplete. When compared with the clonotypes that were shared by all four sorted-subset donors, the non-shared clonotypes turned out to have lower generation probabilities.

Germline lookup yields CDR1 SGHAT and CDR2 FQNNGV. Deletions cut 3 bases from V and 0 bases from J, with 14 bases between. The CDR3 is made up of 16 amino acids. About this clone itself: What it binds is not known.

Naive CD8 cells lacked CD45RO and underwent positive selection for CCR7, leaving out terminally differentiated effector memory CD45RA+ cells. The repertoire was sequenced with immunoSEQ multiplex PCR; TCRdb's copy has only in-frame clones and lacks some. The sample includes 1.5 million to 2.5 million clones, just under 95% of them seen just once. The sequence was obtained from a man younger than 30 in good health. Input material: naive CD8+ T cells sorted from blood. The chain combines TRBV11-2 with TRBJ1-2; D gene uncertain. CDR3 region: CASSFSYSVPNYGYTF. The CDR3 DNA reads TGTGCCAGCAGCTTTTCCTACAGCGTACCTAACTATGGCTACACCTTC.